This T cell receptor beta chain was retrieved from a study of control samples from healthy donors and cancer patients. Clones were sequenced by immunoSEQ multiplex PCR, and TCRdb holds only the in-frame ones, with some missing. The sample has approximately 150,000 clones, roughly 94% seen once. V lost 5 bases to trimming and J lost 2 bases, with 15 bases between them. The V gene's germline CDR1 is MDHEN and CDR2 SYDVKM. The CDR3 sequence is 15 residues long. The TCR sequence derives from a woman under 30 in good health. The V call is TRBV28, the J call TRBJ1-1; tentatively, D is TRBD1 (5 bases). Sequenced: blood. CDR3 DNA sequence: TGTGCCAGCAGTGCCCCAGCAGGGTTAAACACTGAAGCTTTCTTT. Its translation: CASSAPAGLNTEAFF.